This TCR beta chain was documented in a study of cytomegalovirus exposure and HLA in healthy donors. Study results and caveats: When a later analysis was performed, an Asian-associated ancestry cluster reportedly had fewer N-insertions than the roughly 670-donor mean. A later analysis showed TCR association rates differing by HLA locus, peaking at DRB1 and lowest at HLA-C. In an earlier analysis, productive rearrangement rates for most beta V segments clustered near 87% or 30%.

Healthy bone marrow donors formed the donor group. The PCR made use of 60 Vbeta and 13 Jbeta primers. Sequencing used immunoSEQ multiplex PCR; TCRdb keeps in-frame clones, though not all of them. This sample yields fewer than 40,000 clones, of which 65% to 75% are seen a single time; about 9.4% belongs to the top ten. This clone was seen only a few times. No antigen is known for it. The TCR comes from a man aged 40-49 years in good health and CMV-seropositive. The sequencing input was PBMCs.

DNA of the CDR3: TGTGCCAGCAGTTTACAGTTCTATGGCTACACCTTC. This sequence encodes CASSLQFYGYTF. This chain links TRBV6-1 with TRBJ1-2; the D is unclear. The CDR3 spans 12 residues. Between the trimmed V and J ends, which lost 5 bases and 4 bases, there was a span of 8 bases. From germline, CDR1 is MNHNS and CDR2 SASEGT.